Sequencing of this TCR beta chain was carried out in a study of T cell responses to AZD1222 COVID-19 vaccine. General study results and limits: Regions 160-218 and 743-854 held dominance among vaccine-associated CD4 TCRs, which spanned spike. Samples come after the peak T cell response, not at day 14. A rise in Spike-specific TCR breadth and depth followed two AZD1222 doses.

Libraries were prepared by immunoSEQ multiplex PCR; TCRdb keeps only in-frame clonotypes and omits some of them. The sample includes 75,000 to 95,000 clones, approximately 90% of them seen just once. For this clone: Its specificity is not known.

The receptor was derived from an adult in good health. The sequences come from peripheral blood, collected on day 0 of AZD1222 vaccination.

Here the CDR3 reads CASTRLAGGDEQFF. CDR3 in DNA: TGTGCCAGCACAAGACTAGCGGGAGGGGATGAGCAGTTCTTC. The chain couples TRBV28 to TRBJ2-1; 14 bases line up with TRBD2. The ends lost 7 bases at V and 8 bases at J; junction bases unmatched: 4. Germline CDR1 reads MDHEN; CDR2 reads SYDVKM. The CDR3 extends over 14 amino acids. The variable domain in full, with the rest retrieved from reference TRBV28 and TRBJ2-1, is DVKVTQSSRYLVKRTGEKVFLECVQDMDHENMFWYRQDPGLGLRLIYFSYDVKMKEKGDIPEGYSVSREKKERFSLILESASTNQTSMYLCASTRLAGGDEQFFGPGTRLTVL.